This TCR beta chain was obtained from a study of blood T cells in healthy people across ages. Comment on this clonotype: The antigen is undetermined.

Germline trimming cut 3 bases from V and 15 bases from J; bases unmatched to any gene: 8. Germline V CDR1 and CDR2: PRHDT, FYEKMQ (reference sequence). The CDR3 is 14 amino acids. Study-wide points: Diversity figures derived from one million T cells were judged to underestimate the true value.

Then a second PCR, running about 6 to 12 cycles, was carried out with a sample-barcoded 5' primer and a J-beta primer mix. TCRdb re-analysed the 5' RACE reads in MiXCR, keeping a single row per CDR3 protein. The sample has about 940,000 distinct CDR3 sequences, under 50% seen once. The clonotype comes from a man aged 25-45 years in good health. The J gene is TRBJ2-1, the V gene TRBV13; 13 bases match TRBD2. The sample comprised blood. CDR3 loop: CASSLGTSGNLPFF. CDR3 coding DNA: TGTGCCAGCAGCTTGGGGACTAGCGGGAATTTGCCGTTCTTC.